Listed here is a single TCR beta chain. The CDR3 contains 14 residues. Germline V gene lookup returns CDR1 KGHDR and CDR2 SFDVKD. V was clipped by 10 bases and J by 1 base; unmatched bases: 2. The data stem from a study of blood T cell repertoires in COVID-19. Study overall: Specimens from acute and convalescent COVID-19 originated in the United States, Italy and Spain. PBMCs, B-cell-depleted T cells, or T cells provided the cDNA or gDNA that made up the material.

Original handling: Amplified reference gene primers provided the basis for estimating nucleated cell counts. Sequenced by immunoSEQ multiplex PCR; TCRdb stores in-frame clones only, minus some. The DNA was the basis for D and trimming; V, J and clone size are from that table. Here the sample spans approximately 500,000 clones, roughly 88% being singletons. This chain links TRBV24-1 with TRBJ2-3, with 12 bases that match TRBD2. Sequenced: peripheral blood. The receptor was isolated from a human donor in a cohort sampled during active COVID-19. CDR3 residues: CATRTSGGTDTQYF. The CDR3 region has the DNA TGTGCCACAAGGACTAGCGGGGGCACAGATACGCAGTATTTT.